The present T cell receptor (beta chain) was sequenced within a study of blood T cell repertoires in COVID-19 (dated by TCRdb to the early 2020s). For the wider study: Samples from collaborators originated in the United States, Italy and Spain and spanned both the acute and convalescent phases of COVID-19. The material from the prospective study consisted of cDNA or gDNA derived from T cells, B-cell-depleted T cells, or PBMCs. Subjects who had been exposed to COVID-19, were actively infected with it, or had recovered from it provided the deeply sampled blood TCRbeta repertoires that made up the dataset. A freely available public database, intended as a resource for researchers studying the immune response to SARS-CoV-2, is where the repertoires were released. Samples were obtained from the ongoing ImmuneRACE study (first 160 participants) and from about 1,300 subjects provided by 6 global collaborators. Nearly every sample came with metadata listing a de-identified subject ID, COVID-19 status, age in years and sex. Where available, HLA class I and class II types were taken from metadata supplied by the sample provider and were not determined by assay-based typing.

The research as a whole found: The amount of clinical and demographic metadata varied by source and participant and was provided uncurated.

The immunoSEQ Assay, a bias-controlled multiplex PCR, was used to amplify TCRbeta CDR3 regions from genomic DNA. Regarding the original processing steps: Nucleated cell counts per sample were estimated from amplification of reference gene primers within the assay. Sequence reads were collapsed and filtered to measure the absolute abundance of every unique TCRbeta CDR3 rearrangement. For each sample, productive Simpson clonality was calculated by taking the square root of Simpson's diversity index across productive rearrangements. TCRdb holds this immuneACCESS table with in-frame rearrangements only. Some clones are missing; in checked studies, unresolved V genes explain under half, and the rest has no known cause. The V and J calls and clone size are taken from that table; D and trimming were inferred from the DNA. Across this sample there are about 440,000 clones, with 90% seen only once. The top ten clones comprise 0.6% of the sample.

A remark on this clone: The antigen it recognizes is unknown. No base quality information exists; no much larger clone differs at one position.

Looking up the germline V gene yields CDR1 SGHDT and CDR2 YYEEEE. Germline trimming: 0 bases from V, 7 bases from J; junction bases outside gene matches: 4. The CDR3 contains 15 residues, cysteine and phenylalanine counted. Just the 45-base CDR3 DNA is kept, in frame starting at base 1. Participants in the prospective study were enrolled through a virtual design, were aged roughly 18 to 95 years, and lived in 20 to 30 United States geographic areas. Cohort assignment in the prospective study relied on participant-reported clinical history from a screening survey and a study questionnaire. Recovered participants in ImmuneRACE Cohort 3 were defined by two consecutive negative NP/OP PCR tests, clearance by a healthcare professional, or resolution of symptoms. In the prospective study, whole blood, serum and a nasopharyngeal or oropharyngeal swab were collected from each participant by mobile phlebotomists. Prospective study participants could optionally give additional blood draws and questionnaires over a roughly two-month period. Before DNA extraction, blood samples from the prospective study were shipped at room temperature or frozen.

Sequencing was carried out using PBMCs or T cells enriched from blood (not recorded which). The chain joins TRBV5-6 to TRBJ1-6; 7 bases in the middle match TRBD1. The clonotype comes from a man aged 18 to 30 who had recovered from COVID-19. The CDR3 in this case is CASSLEQGVNSPLHF. At the DNA level, the sequence is TGTGCCAGCAGCTTGGAGCAGGGGGTCAATTCACCCCTCCACTTT.